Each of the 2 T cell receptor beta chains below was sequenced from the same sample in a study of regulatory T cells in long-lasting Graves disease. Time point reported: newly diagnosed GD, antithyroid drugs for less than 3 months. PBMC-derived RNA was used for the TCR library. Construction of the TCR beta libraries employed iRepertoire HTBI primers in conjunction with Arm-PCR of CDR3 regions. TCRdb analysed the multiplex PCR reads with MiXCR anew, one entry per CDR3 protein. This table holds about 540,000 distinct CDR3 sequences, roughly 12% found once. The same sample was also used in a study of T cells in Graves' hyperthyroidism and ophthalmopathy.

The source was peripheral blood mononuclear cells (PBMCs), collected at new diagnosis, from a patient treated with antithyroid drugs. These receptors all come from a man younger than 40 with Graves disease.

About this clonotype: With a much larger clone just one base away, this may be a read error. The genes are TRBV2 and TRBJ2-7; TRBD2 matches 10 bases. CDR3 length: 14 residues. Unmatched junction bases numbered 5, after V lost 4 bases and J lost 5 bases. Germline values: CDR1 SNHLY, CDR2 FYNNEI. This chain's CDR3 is CASSGSSGGHEQYF. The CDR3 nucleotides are TGTGCCAGCAGTGGTTCTAGCGGGGGACACGAGCAGTACTTC.

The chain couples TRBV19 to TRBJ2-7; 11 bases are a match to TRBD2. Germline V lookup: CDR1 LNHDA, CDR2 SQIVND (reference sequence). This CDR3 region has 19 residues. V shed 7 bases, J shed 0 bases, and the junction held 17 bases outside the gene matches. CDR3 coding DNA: TGTGCCAGTACCAAACGTACGACTAGCGGGACAGGTCCCTCCTACGAGCAGTACTTC. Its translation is CASTKRTTSGTGPSYEQYF.